The source of this T cell receptor (beta chain) is a study of early T cells in non-severe SARS-CoV-2 infection. About the research overall: RNA in bulk from unsorted whole blood was sequenced, and chains were unpaired. Study-level points and caveats: VDJdb matching, biased toward anti-spike CD8 responses, missed private and CD4 specificities.

Attachment of unique molecular identifiers to individual cDNA molecules was performed. In TCRdb, the 5' RACE reads were re-called with MiXCR into one record per CDR3 protein. This sample has roughly 51,000 distinct CDR3 sequences; under 14% occur once, and the top ten carry roughly a tenth. With regard to this clonotype: Its antigen remains unknown.

Specimen: whole blood. This clonotype was obtained from an adult who was a healthcare worker with PCR-confirmed SARS-CoV-2 infection or an uninfected control (not recorded which).

DNA for the CDR3: TGTGCCACCAGTGAACTTAGCGGGGTGGACAATGAGCAGTTCTTC. Amino acids: CATSELSGVDNEQFF. This rearrangement joins TRBV24-1 to TRBJ2-1, with 8 positions matching TRBD2. Germline CDR1 is KGHDR and CDR2 is SFDVKD. This CDR3 spans 15 amino acids. V shed 4 bases and J 5 bases; nucleotides not matched to a gene: 6.